A selection of T cell receptor beta chains follows, all from one sample in a study of beta chain features in type 1 diabetes. The assay was immunoSEQ multiplex PCR, and TCRdb's table has in-frame clones only and misses some. Of about 350,000 clones listed, less than 20% were seen once; the top ten hold around 0.044%. Input material: naive CD4+ T cells from blood. These receptor sequences come from a woman under 30 in good health. CDR3s include the opening cysteine and the closing phenylalanine or tryptophan. The D gene is left open where the match is weak. Clone size is stated in some rows and not others, as once, few, many or a class when expanded.

v_gene	j_gene	d_gene	abundance	CDR3aa	CDR3nt
TRBV5-1	TRBJ2-5	.	few	CASRWGLVSGETQYF	TGCGCCAGCAGGTGGGGACTTGTCAGCGGGGAGACCCAGTACTTC
TRBV7-2	TRBJ2-3	TRBD2	few	CASSFLASGTDTQYF	TGTGCCAGCAGCTTTTTGGCTAGCGGTACAGATACGCAGTATTTT
TRBV10-2	TRBJ2-7	.	few	CASALYEQYF	TGCGCCAGCGCACTTTACGAGCAGTACTTC
TRBV19	TRBJ2-1	.	.	CASSDRVKRVEQFF	TGTGCCAGTTCCGACAGGGTCAAGCGGGTCGAGCAGTTCTTC
TRBV7-9	TRBJ1-1	TRBD1	.	CASSLGDRVKHTEAFF	TGTGCCAGCAGCTTAGGGGACAGGGTAAAACACACTGAAGCTTTCTTT
TRBV6-1	TRBJ2-7	TRBD2	.	CASNPQREFYEQYF	TGTGCCAGCAATCCTCAGCGGGAGTTTTACGAGCAGTACTTC
TRBV14	TRBJ1-1	.	few	CASSQGQALNTEAFF	TGTGCCAGCAGCCAAGGTCAGGCGTTGAACACTGAAGCTTTCTTT
TRBV29-1	TRBJ1-2	TRBD1	once	CSVEGPGQLGYTF	TGCAGCGTTGAAGGACCGGGACAGTTGGGCTACACCTTC
TRBV30	TRBJ2-6	TRBD1	.	CAWSVLTGRAFSGANVLTF	TGTGCCTGGAGTGTACTGACAGGGAGAGCTTTCTCTGGGGCCAACGTCCTGACTTTC
TRBV7-2	TRBJ1-2	.	few	CASSPSVGGYTF	TGTGCCAGCAGCCCTTCGGTTGGTGGCTACACCTTC
TRBV7-9	TRBJ1-5	.	.	CASSALGEGQPQHF	TGTGCCAGCAGCGCCCTAGGGGAGGGTCAGCCCCAGCATTTT
TRBV9	TRBJ2-2	TRBD2	few	CASNGLAGTGELFF	TGTGCCAGCAATGGACTAGCGGGGACCGGGGAGCTGTTTTTT
TRBV11-2	TRBJ2-1	.	.	CASSLAGRHFLEQFF	TGTGCCAGCAGTCTTGCGGGACGGCACTTTTTGGAGCAGTTCTTC